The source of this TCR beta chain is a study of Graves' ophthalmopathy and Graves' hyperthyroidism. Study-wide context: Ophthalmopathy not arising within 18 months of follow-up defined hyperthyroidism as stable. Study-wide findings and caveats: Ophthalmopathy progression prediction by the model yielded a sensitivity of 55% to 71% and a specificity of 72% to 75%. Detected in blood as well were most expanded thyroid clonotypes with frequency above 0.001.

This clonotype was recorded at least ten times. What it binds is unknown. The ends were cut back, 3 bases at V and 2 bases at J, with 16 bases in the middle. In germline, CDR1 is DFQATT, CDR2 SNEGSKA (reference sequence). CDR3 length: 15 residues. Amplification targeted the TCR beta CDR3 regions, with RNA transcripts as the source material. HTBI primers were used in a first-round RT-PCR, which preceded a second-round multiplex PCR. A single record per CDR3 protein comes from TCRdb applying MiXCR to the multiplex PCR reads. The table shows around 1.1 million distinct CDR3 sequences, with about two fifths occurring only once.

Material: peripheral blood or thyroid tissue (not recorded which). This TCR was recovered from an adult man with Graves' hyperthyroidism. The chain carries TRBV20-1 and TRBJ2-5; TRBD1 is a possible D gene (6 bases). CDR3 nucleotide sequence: TGCAGTGCTAGCCCCCTATCCGACAGGCAAGAGACCCAGTACTTC. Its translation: CSASPLSDRQETQYF.